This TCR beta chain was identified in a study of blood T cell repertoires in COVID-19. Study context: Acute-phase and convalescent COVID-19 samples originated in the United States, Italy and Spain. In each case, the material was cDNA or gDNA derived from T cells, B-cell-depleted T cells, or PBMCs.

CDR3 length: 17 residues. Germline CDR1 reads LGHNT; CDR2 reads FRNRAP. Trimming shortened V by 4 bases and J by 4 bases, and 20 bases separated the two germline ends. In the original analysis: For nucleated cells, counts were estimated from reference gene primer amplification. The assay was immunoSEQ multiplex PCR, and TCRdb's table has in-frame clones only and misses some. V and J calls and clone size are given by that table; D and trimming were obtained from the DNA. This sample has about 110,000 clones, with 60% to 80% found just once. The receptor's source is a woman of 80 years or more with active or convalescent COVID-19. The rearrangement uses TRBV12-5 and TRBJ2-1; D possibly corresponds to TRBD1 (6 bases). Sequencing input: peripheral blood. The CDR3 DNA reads TGTGCTAGTGGTTCTAGGGAGAGGGGGTTAACTTACAATGAGCAGTTCTTC. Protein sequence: CASGSRERGLTYNEQFF.